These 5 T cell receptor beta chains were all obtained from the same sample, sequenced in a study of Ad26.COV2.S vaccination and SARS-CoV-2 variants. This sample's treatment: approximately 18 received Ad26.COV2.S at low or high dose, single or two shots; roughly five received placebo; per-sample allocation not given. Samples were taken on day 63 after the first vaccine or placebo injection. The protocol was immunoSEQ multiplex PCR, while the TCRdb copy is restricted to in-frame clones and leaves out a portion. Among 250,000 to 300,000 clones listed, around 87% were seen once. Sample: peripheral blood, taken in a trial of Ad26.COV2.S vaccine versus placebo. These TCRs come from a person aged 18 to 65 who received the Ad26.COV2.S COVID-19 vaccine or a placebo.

The CDR3 spells CASSYGVYNEQFF. As DNA, the CDR3 is TGTGCCAGTAGTTACGGGGTCTACAATGAGCAGTTCTTC. V is TRBV19 and J is TRBJ2-1; D may be TRBD2 (5 bases). The CDR3 runs 13 residues. Germline CDR1 and CDR2: LNHDA and SQIVND (reference sequence). V gave up 5 bases and J gave up 3 bases, with 8 bases separating them.

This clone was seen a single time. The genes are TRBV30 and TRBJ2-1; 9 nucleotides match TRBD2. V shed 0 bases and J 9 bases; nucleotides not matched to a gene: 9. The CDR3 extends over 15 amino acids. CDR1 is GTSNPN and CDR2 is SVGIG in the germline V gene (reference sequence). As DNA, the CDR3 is TGTGCCTGGAGTGTGGCGGGGGGGCAAATAGGTGAGCAGTTCTTC. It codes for CAWSVAGGQIGEQFF.

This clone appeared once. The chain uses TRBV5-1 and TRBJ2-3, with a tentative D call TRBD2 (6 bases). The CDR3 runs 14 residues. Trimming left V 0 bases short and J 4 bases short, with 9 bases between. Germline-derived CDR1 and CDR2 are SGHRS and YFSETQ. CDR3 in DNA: TGCGCCAGCAGCTTGGCCGGGACTGCAGATACGCAGTATTTT. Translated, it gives CASSLAGTADTQYF.

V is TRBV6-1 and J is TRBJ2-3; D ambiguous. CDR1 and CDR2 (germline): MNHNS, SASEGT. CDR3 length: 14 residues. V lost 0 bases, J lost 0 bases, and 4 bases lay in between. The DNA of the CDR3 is TGTGCCAGCAGTGAAGCTGGCAGCACAGATACGCAGTATTTT. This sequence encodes CASSEAGSTDTQYF.

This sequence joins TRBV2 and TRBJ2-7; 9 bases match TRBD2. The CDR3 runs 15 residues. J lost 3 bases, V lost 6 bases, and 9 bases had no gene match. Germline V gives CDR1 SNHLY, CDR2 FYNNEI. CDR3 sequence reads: CASSGQLAGDYEQYF. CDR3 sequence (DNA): TGTGCCAGCAGCGGGCAACTAGCGGGCGACTACGAGCAGTACTTC.